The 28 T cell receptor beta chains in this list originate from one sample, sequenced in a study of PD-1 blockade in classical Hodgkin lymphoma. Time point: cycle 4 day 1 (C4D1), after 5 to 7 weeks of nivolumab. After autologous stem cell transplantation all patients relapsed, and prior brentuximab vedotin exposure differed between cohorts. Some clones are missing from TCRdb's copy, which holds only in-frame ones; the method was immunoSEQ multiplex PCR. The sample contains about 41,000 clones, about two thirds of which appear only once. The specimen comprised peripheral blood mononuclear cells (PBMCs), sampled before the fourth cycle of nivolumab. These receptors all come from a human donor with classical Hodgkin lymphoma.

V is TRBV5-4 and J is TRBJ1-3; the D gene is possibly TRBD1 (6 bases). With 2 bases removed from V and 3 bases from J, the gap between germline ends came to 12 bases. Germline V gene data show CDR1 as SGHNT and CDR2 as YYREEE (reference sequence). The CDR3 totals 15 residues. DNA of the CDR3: TGTGCCAGCAGCTTAATGACAGGATATGGAAACACCATATATTTT. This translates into CASSLMTGYGNTIYF. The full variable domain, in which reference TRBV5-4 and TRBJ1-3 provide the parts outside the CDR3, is ETGVTQSPTHLIKTRGQQVTLRCSSQSGHNTVSWYQQALGQGPQFIFQYYREEENGRGNFPPRFSGLQFPNYSSELNVNALELDDSALYLCASSLMTGYGNTIYFGEGSWLTVV.

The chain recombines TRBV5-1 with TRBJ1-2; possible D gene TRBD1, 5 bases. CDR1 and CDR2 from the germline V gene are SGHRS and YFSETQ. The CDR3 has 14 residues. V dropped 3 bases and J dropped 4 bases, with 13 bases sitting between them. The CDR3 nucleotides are TGCGCCAGCAGCTGGGGGGACGGGCCCTATGGCTACACCTTC. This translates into CASSWGDGPYGYTF.

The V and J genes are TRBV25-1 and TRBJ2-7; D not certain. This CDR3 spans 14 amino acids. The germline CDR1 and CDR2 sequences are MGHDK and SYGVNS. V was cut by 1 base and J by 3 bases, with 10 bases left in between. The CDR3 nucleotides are TGTGCCAGCAGTGAATTTGGCAGGAGCTACGAGCAGTACTTC. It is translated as CASSEFGRSYEQYF.

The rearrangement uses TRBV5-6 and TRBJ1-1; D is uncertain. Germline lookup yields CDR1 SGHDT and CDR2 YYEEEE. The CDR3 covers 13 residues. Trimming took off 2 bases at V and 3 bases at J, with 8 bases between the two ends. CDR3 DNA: TGTGCCAGCAGCTTAAGAGCATACACTGAAGCTTTCTTT. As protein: CASSLRAYTEAFF.

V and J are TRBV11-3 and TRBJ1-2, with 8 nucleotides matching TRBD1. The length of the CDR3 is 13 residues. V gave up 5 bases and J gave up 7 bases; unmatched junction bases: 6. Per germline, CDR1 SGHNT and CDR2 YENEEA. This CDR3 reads CASSRDRTLGYTF. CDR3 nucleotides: TGTGCCAGCAGCCGGGACAGGACCCTTGGCTACACCTTC. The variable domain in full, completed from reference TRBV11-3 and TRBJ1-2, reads EAGVVQSPRYKIIEKKQPVAFWCNPISGHNTLYWYLQNLGQGPELLIRYENEEAVDDSQLPKDRFSAERLKGVDSTLKIQPAELGDSAVYLCASSRDRTLGYTFGSGTRLTVV.

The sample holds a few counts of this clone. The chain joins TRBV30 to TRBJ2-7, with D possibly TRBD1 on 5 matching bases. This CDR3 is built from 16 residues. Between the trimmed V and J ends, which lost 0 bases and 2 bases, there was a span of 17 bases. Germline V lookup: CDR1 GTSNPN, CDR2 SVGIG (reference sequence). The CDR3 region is CAWSVRSGWDPYEQYF. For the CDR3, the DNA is TGTGCCTGGAGTGTACGGTCAGGGTGGGATCCCTACGAGCAGTACTTC.

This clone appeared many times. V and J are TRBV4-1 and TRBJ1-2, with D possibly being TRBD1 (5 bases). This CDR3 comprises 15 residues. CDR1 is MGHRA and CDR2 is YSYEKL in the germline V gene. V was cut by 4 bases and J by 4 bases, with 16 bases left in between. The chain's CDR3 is CASSPDPGTVYGYTF. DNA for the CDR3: TGCGCCAGCAGCCCCGACCCTGGGACGGTCTATGGCTACACCTTC.

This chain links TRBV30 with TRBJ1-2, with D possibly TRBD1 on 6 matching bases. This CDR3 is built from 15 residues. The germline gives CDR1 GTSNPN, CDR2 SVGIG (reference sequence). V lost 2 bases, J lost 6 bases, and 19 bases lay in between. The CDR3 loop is CAWSQGQPRGDGYTF. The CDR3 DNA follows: TGTGCCTGGAGTCAAGGACAGCCTAGGGGCGATGGCTACACCTTC.

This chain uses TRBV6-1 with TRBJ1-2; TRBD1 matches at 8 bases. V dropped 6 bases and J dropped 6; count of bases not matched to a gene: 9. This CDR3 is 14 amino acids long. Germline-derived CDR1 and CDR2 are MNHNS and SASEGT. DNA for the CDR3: TGTGCCAGCAGGAACCCAGGGGGCGGGGATGGCTACACCTTC. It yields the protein CASRNPGGGDGYTF.

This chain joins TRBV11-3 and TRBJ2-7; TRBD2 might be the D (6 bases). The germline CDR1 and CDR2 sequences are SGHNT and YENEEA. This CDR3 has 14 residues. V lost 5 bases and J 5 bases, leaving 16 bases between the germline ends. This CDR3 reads CASSPGAGSHEQYF. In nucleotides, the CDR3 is TGTGCCAGCAGCCCTGGCGCGGGATCCCACGAGCAGTACTTC.

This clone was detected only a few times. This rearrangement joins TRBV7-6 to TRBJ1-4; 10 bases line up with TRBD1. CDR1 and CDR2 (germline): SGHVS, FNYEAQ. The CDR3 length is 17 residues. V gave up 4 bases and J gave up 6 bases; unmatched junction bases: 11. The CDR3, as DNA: TGTGCCAGCAGCTCAGACAGACAGGGGGCGAGGGATGAAAAACTGTTTTTT. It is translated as CASSSDRQGARDEKLFF.

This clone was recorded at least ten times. The CDR3 loop reads CASSDLWDTSNTEAFF. The CDR3 coding sequence is TGTGCCAGCAGTGATTTATGGGACACCTCGAACACTGAAGCTTTCTTT. This chain links TRBV2 with TRBJ1-1; TRBD1 might be the D (6 bases). From germline, CDR1 is SNHLY and CDR2 FYNNEI. The V end was cut by 3 bases, the J end by 1 base, with 15 bases between. The CDR3 loop spans 16 amino acids.

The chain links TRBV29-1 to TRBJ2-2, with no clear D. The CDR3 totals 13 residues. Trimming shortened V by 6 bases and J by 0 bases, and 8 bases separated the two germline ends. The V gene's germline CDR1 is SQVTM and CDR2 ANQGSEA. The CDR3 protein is CSVRLANTGELFF. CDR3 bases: TGCAGCGTGAGGCTAGCGAACACCGGGGAGCTGTTTTTT.

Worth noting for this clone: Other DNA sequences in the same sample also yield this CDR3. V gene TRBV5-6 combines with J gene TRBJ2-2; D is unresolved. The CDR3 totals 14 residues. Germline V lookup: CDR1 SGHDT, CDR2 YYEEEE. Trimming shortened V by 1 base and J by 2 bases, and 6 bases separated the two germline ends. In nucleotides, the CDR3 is TGTGCCAGCAGCTTGACGGTAAACACCGGGGAGCTGTTTTTT. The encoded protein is CASSLTVNTGELFF.

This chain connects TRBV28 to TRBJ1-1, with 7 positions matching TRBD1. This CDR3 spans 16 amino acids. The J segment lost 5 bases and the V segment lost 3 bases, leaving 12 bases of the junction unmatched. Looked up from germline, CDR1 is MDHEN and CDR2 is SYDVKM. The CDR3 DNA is TGTGCCAGCAGTTTGGCCGGGACAGCGGGTAGAACTGAAGCTTTCTTT. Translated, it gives CASSLAGTAGRTEAFF.

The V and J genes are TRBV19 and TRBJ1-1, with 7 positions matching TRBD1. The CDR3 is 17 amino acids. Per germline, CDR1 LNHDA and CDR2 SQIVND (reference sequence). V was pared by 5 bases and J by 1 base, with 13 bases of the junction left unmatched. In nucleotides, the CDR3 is TGTGCCAGTAGTGCCCAGGGGGGGCGCTTCGCGAACACTGAAGCTTTCTTT. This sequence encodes CASSAQGGRFANTEAFF.

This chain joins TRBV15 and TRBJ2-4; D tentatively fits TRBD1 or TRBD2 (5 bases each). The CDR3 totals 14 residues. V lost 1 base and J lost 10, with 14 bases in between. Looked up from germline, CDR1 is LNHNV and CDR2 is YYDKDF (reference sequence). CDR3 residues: CATSRVGEERIQYF. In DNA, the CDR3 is TGTGCCACCAGCAGAGTGGGGGAAGAACGGATTCAGTACTTC.

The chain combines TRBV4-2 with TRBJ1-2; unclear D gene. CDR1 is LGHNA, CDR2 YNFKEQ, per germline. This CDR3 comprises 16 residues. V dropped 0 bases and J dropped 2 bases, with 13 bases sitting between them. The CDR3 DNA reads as TGTGCCAGCAGCCAAGACCCGGGGATGGGGAACTATGGCTACACCTTC. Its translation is CASSQDPGMGNYGYTF.

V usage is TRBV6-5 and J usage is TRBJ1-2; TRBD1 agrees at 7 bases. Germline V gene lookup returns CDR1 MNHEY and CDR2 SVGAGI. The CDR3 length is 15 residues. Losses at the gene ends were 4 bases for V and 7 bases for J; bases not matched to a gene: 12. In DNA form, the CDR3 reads TGTGCCAGCAGTTTAACCGGTACAGGGGCTGGTGGCTACACCTTC. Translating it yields CASSLTGTGAGGYTF.

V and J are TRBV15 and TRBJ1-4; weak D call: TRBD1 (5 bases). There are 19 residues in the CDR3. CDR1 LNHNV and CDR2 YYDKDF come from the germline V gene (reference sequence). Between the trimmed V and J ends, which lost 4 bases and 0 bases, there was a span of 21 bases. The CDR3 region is CATSTLRPTWGATNEKLFF. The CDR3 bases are TGTGCCACCAGCACATTAAGGCCCACTTGGGGGGCAACTAATGAAAAACTGTTTTTT.

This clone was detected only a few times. CDR3 nucleotides: TGCGCCAGCAGCCAGTCTCTAGCGGGGGGTTATGAGCAGTTCTTC. It is translated as CASSQSLAGGYEQFF. The rearrangement uses TRBV4-3 and TRBJ2-1; 11 nucleotides agree with TRBD2. Germline lookup yields CDR1 LGHNA and CDR2 YSLEER. Trimming cost V 3 bases and J 8 bases; bases outside gene matches: 6. The CDR3 totals 15 residues.

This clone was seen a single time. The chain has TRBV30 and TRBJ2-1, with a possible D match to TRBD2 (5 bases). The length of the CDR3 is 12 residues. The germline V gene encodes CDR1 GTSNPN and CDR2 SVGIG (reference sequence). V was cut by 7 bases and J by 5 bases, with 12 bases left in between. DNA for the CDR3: TGTGCCTCCCTAGCAGGCCACAATGAGCAGTTCTTC. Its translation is CASLAGHNEQFF.

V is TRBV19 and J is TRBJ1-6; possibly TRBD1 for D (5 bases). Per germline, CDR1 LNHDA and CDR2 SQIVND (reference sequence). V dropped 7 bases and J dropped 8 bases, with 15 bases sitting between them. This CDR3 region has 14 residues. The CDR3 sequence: CASKIDWDDSPLHF. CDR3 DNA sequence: TGTGCCAGTAAGATCGACTGGGACGATTCACCCCTCCACTTT.

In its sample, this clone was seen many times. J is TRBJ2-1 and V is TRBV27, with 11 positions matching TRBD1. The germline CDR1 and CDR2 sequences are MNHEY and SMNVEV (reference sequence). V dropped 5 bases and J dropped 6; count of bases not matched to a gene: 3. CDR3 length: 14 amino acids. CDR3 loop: CASSPGTGGNEQFF. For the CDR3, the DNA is TGTGCCAGCAGTCCGGGGACAGGGGGCAATGAGCAGTTCTTC.

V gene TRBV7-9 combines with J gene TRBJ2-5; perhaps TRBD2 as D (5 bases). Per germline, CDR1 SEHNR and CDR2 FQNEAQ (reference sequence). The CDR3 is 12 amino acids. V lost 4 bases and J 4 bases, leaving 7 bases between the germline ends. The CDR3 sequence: CASSYTRETQYF. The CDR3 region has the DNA TGTGCCAGCAGCTACACTAGAGAGACCCAGTACTTC.

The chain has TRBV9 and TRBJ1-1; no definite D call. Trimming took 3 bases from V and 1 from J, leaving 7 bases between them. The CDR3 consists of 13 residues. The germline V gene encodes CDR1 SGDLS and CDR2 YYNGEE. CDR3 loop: CASSEGGNTEAFF. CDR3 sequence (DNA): TGTGCCAGCAGCGAGGGAGGGAACACTGAAGCTTTCTTT.

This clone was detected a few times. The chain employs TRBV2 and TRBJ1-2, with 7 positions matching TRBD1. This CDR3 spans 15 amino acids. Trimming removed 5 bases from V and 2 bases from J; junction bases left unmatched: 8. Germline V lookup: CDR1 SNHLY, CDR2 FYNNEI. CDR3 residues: CASSPGTALNYGYTF. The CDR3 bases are TGTGCCAGCAGTCCCGGGACAGCTCTCAACTATGGCTACACCTTC.

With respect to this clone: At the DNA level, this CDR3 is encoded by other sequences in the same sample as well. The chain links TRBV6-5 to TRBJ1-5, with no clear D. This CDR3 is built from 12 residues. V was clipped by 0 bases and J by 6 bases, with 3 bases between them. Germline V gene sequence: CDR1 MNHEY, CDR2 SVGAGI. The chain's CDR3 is CASSYSSQPQHF. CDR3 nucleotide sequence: TGTGCCAGCAGTTACTCGTCTCAGCCCCAGCATTTT.